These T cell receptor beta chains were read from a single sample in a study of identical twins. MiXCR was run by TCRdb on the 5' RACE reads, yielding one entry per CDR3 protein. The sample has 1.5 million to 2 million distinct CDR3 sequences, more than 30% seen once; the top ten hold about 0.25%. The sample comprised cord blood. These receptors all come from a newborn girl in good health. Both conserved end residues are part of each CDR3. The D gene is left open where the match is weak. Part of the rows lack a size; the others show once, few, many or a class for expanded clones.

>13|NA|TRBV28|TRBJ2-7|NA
CASSSDFFYEQYF
TGTGCCAGCAGTTCGGACTTCTTCTACGAGCAGTACTTC
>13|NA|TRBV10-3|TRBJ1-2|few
CAISWTANYGYTF
TGTGCCATCAGTTGGACAGCCAACTATGGCTACACCTTC
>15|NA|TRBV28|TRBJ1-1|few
CASSHLQGWGTEAFF
TGTGCCAGCAGTCACCTCCAGGGCTGGGGCACTGAAGCTTTCTTT
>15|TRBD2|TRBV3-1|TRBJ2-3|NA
CASSQGIAGVNTQYF
TGTGCCAGCAGCCAAGGGATAGCGGGGGTAAATACGCAGTATTTT
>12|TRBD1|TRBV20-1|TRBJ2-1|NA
CNAKTGLNEQFF
TGCAATGCTAAGACAGGGTTAAATGAGCAGTTCTTC
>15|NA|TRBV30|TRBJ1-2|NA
CAWSDTRSRGYGYTF
TGTGCCTGGAGTGACACCCGCTCACGAGGCTATGGCTACACCTTC
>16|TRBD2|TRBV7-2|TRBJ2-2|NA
CASSLHLAGNTRELFF
TGTGCCAGCAGCTTACATCTAGCGGGAAACACCAGGGAGCTGTTTTTT
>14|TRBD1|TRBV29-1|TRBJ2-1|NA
CSAPGTGDYNEQFF
TGCAGCGCGCCCGGGACAGGGGACTACAATGAGCAGTTCTTC
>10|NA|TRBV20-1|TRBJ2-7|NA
CSGSYNEQYF
TGCAGTGGCTCCTACAATGAGCAGTACTTC
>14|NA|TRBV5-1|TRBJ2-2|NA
CASSFRVNTGELFF
TGCGCCAGCAGCTTCCGCGTGAACACCGGGGAGCTGTTTTTT
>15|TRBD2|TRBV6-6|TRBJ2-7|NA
CASSPLAAPAFEQYF
TGTGCCAGCAGTCCCCTAGCGGCCCCGGCCTTCGAGCAGTACTTC
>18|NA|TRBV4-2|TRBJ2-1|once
CASSQVNLDYHSYNEQSF
TGTGCCAGCAGCCAAGTAAACCTGGACTACCACTCCTACAATGAGCAGTCCTTC
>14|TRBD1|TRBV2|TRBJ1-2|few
CASRGTGVSYGYTF
TGTGCCAGCCGCGGGACAGGGGTGAGCTATGGCTACACCTTC
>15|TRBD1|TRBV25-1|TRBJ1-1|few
CASRGKTGWFTEAFF
TGTGCCAGCAGGGGGAAGACAGGGTGGTTCACTGAAGCTTTCTTT
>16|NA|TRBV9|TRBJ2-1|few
CASSVVPISSYNEQFF
TGTGCCAGCAGCGTAGTCCCGATTAGCTCCTACAATGAGCAGTTCTTC
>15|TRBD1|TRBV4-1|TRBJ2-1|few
CASSRGTGDDNEQFF
TGCGCCAGCAGCCGAGGGACAGGGGACGACAATGAGCAGTTCTTC
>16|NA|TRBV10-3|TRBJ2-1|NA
CAISEFTGWGYNEQFF
TGTGCCATCAGTGAGTTCACAGGGTGGGGTTACAATGAGCAGTTCTTC
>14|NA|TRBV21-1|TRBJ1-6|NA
CASSKAQGRSPLHF
TGTGCCAGCAGCAAGGCACAGGGGCGTTCACCCCTCCACTTT
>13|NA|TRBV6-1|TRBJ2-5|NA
CASSGLGANEQYF
TGTGCCAGCAGTGGCCTAGGGGCCAATGAGCAGTACTTC
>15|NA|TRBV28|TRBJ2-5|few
CASSLDFGRGRTQYF
TGTGCCAGCAGTTTAGATTTTGGCAGGGGAAGGACCCAGTACTTC
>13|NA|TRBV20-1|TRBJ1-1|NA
CSARSTGKAEAFF
TGCAGTGCTAGATCTACAGGGAAGGCTGAAGCTTTCTTT
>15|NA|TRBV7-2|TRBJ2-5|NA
CASSLAGAGIETQYF
TGTGCCAGCAGCTTAGCTGGGGCAGGGATAGAGACCCAGTACTTC
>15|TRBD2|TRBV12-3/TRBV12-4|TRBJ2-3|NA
CASSRPGGPKDTQYF
TGTGCCAGCAGCCGTCCGGGGGGGCCTAAAGATACGCAGTATTTT
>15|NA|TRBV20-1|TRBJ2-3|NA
CSASPLASLTDTQYF
TGCAGTGCTAGTCCTCTAGCGTCGCTCACAGATACGCAGTATTTT
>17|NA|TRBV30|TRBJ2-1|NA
CAWSVGAVLSSYNEQFF
TGTGCCTGGAGTGTAGGGGCAGTCCTCAGCTCCTACAATGAGCAGTTCTTC
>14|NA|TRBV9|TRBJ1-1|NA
CASSVGGGSTEAFF
TGTGCCAGCAGCGTAGGGGGGGGTAGCACTGAAGCTTTCTTT
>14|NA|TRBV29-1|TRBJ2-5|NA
CSVEGATALDEQYF
TGCAGCGTTGAAGGGGCTACGGCCTTGGATGAGCAGTACTTC
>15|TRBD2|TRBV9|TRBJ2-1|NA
CASSDRLALYNEQFF
TGTGCCAGCAGCGACCGACTAGCCCTTTACAATGAGCAGTTCTTC
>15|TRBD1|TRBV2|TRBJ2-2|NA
CASSNRGPYTGELFF
TGTGCCAGCAGCAACAGGGGGCCCTACACCGGGGAGCTGTTTTTT
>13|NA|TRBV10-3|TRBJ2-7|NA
CAIKPSGQEAQYF
TGTGCCATCAAACCCAGCGGTCAAGAGGCCCAGTACTTC
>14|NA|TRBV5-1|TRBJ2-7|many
CASSLGQGRYEQYF
TGTGCCAGCAGTTTAGGGCAGGGGCGTTACGAGCAGTACTTC
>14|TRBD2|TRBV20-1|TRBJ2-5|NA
CSARSTSVQETQYF
TGCAGTGCTAGATCGACTAGCGTCCAGGAGACCCAGTACTTC
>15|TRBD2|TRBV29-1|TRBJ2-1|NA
CSVPGTSGKYNEQFF
TGCAGCGTGCCCGGGACTAGCGGGAAGTACAATGAGCAGTTCTTC
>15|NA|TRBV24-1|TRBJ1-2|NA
CATSDPGQPFYGYTF
TGTGCCACCAGTGATCCCGGACAGCCATTCTATGGCTACACCTTC
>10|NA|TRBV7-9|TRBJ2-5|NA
CASSLGERYF
TGTGCCAGCAGCTTGGGCGAGCGGTACTTC
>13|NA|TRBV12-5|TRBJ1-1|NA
CASGLAANTEAFF
TGTGCTAGTGGTTTGGCGGCGAACACTGAAGCTTTCTTT
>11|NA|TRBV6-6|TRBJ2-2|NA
CASSITGELFF
TGTGCCAGCAGTATAACCGGGGAGCTGTTTTTT
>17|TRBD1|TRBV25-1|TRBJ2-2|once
CASSALTGGGDTGELFF
TGTGCCAGCAGTGCCCTCACAGGGGGAGGAGACACCGGGGAGCTGTTTTTT
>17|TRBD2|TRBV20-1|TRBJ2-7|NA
CSAPGLAGSSSYNEQYF
TGCAGTGCCCCCGGACTAGCGGGCTCGAGCTCCTACAATGAGCAGTACTTC
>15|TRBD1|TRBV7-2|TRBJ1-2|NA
CASSLGQGNVYGYTF
TGTGCCAGCAGCCTGGGACAGGGTAATGTCTATGGCTACACCTTC
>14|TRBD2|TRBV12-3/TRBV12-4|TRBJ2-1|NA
CASSSRTSGDPQFF
TGTGCCAGCAGTTCAAGGACTAGCGGGGACCCTCAGTTCTTC
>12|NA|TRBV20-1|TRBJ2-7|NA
CSARESDYEQYF
TGCAGTGCTAGAGAAAGCGACTACGAGCAGTACTTC
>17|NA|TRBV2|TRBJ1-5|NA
CASSALLNHRSNQPQHF
TGTGCCAGCAGTGCGCTTCTTAACCATCGGAGCAATCAGCCCCAGCATTTT
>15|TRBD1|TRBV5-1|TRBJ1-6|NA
CASSRDRASNSPLHF
TGCGCCAGCAGCAGGGACAGGGCCTCTAATTCACCCCTCCACTTT
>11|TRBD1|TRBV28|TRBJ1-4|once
CASGDSSPLFF
TGTGCCAGCGGGGACAGTTCCCCACTGTTTTTT
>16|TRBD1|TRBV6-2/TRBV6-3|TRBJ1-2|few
CASSPPPGQGSYGYTF
TGTGCCAGCAGTCCTCCTCCGGGACAGGGAAGCTATGGCTACACCTTC
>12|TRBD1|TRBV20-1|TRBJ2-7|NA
CSAEGQGYEQYF
TGCAGTGCTGAGGGACAGGGCTACGAGCAGTACTTC
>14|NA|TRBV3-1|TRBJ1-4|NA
CASSQVLSNEKLFF
TGTGCCAGCAGCCAAGTTCTCTCTAATGAAAAACTGTTTTTT